The 25 T cell receptor beta chains reported below all come from one sample, sequenced in a study of blood T cell repertoires in COVID-19. Clones were sequenced by immunoSEQ multiplex PCR, and TCRdb holds only the in-frame ones, with some missing. The sample holds around 130,000 clones; just under 90% are singletons and the top ten take around 2.1%. Sequencing used peripheral blood. These receptors originate from a woman between 50 and 59 years old with acute or convalescent COVID-19.

The chain joins TRBV19 to TRBJ2-3; 12 nucleotides match TRBD2. The V gene end was trimmed by 5 bases and the J gene end by 0 bases; junction bases not matched to a gene: 9. Germline CDR1 is LNHDA and CDR2 is SQIVND (reference sequence). The CDR3 is made up of 18 amino acids. CDR3 DNA sequence: TGTGCCAGTAGTCCCTGGACTAGCGGGGATCCTAGCACAGATACGCAGTATTTT. Its protein product is CASSPWTSGDPSTDTQYF.

This chain joins TRBV18 and TRBJ2-1; TRBD2 matches 9 bases. Looked up from germline, CDR1 is KGHSH and CDR2 is LQKENI. V dropped 3 bases and J dropped 7; count of bases not matched to a gene: 7. The CDR3 spans 15 residues. The DNA of the CDR3 is TGTGCCAGCTCACCCAGCCAGCGGGAGGTAAATGAGCAGTTCTTC. Translated, it gives CASSPSQREVNEQFF. Supplemented by reference TRBV18 and TRBJ2-1, the full variable domain reads NAGVMQNPRHLVRRRGQEARLRCSPMKGHSHVYWYRQLPEEGLKFMVYLQKENIIDESGMPKERFSAEFPKEGPSILRIQQVVRGDSAAYFCASSPSQREVNEQFFGPGTRLTVL.

The V gene is TRBV29-1, the J gene TRBJ2-3; tentative D call: TRBD2 (6 bases). Germline CDR1 SQVTM, CDR2 ANQGSEA. This CDR3 has 11 residues. Trimming removed 3 bases from V and 10 bases from J, with 11 bases in between. The CDR3 DNA follows: TGCAGCGTTGATCAAGGGGAGGCGCAGTATTTT. Translated, it gives CSVDQGEAQYF.

The chain carries TRBV10-3 and TRBJ1-1; maybe TRBD1 (6 bases). The ends were cut back, 6 bases at V and 8 bases at J, with 16 bases in the middle. This CDR3 is built from 13 residues. Germline V gene data show CDR1 as ENHRY and CDR2 as SYGVKD. This chain's CDR3 is CAISDTPGTEAFF. DNA of the CDR3: TGTGCCATCAGCGACACCCCCGGGACAGAAGCTTTCTTT.

This clone appeared a single time. CDR3 sequence reads: CASSLVGRGEVDTQYF. CDR3 in DNA: TGTGCCAGCAGCTTAGTAGGGCGGGGGGAGGTAGATACGCAGTATTTT. This chain connects TRBV7-2 to TRBJ2-3; 8 nucleotides line up with TRBD2. The CDR3 runs 16 residues. Germline V gene data show CDR1 as SGHTA and CDR2 as FQGNSA. Trimming cost V 1 base and J 5 bases; bases outside gene matches: 8.

The chain is built from TRBV3-1 (or the pseudogene TRBV3-2) and TRBJ1-1, with D possibly matching TRBD1 (5 bases). The length of the CDR3 is 14 residues. CDR1 is LGHDT and CDR2 is YNNKEL in the germline V gene (reference sequence). With 5 bases removed from V and 6 bases from J, the gap between germline ends came to 16 bases. The CDR3 loop reads CASSKSGHNSEAFF. CDR3 DNA: TGTGCCAGCAGCAAATCAGGGCACAACTCTGAAGCTTTCTTT.

J is TRBJ2-7 and V is TRBV5-4; weak D call: TRBD2 (5 bases). Germline V gene lookup returns CDR1 SGHNT and CDR2 YYREEE (reference sequence). This CDR3 is 16 amino acids long. Trimming removed 0 bases from V and 0 bases from J, with 13 bases in between. CDR3 in DNA: TGTGCCAGCAGCTTGGCCCGCGGACGGGGCTCCTACGAGCAGTACTTC. This gives the protein CASSLARGRGSYEQYF.

The chain couples TRBV7-9 to TRBJ2-7; 7 bases align to TRBD2. Per germline, CDR1 SEHNR and CDR2 FQNEAQ (reference sequence). This CDR3 contains 15 residues. Losses at the gene ends were 1 base for V and 5 bases for J; bases not matched to a gene: 8. In nucleotides, the CDR3 is TGTGCCAGCAGCTTAGTGGGCGGGGGTCAGGACGAGCAGTACTTC. It encodes CASSLVGGGQDEQYF.

J is TRBJ2-7 and V is TRBV27; the match to TRBD2 covers 7 bases. From germline, CDR1 is MNHEY and CDR2 SMNVEV (reference sequence). J gave up 4 bases and V 6 bases, and 9 bases lay outside the gene matches. CDR3 size: 14 residues. As DNA, the CDR3 is TGTGCCAGCAGACAATTAAGCGGGAATTACGAGCAGTACTTC. It encodes CASRQLSGNYEQYF.

The chain links TRBV24-1 to TRBJ2-1, with a tentative D call TRBD2 (6 bases). The CDR3 is 14 amino acids. Looked up from germline, CDR1 is KGHDR and CDR2 is SFDVKD. The V gene lost 4 bases and the J gene lost 8 bases, with 14 bases spanning the gap. For the CDR3, the DNA is TGTGCCACCAGTGACCCCGGGAGTAGCGATGAGCAGTTCTTC. Amino acid sequence: CATSDPGSSDEQFF.

This sequence joins TRBV11-2 and TRBJ1-5; weak D call: TRBD1 (5 bases). V was trimmed by 4 bases and J by 10 bases, leaving 14 bases between them. CDR3 length equals 13 residues. Germline-derived CDR1 and CDR2 are SGHAT and FQNNGV. The chain's CDR3 is CASSSGLVAPQHF. The CDR3 nucleotides are TGTGCCAGCAGCTCGGGACTCGTGGCACCCCAGCATTTT.

This sequence joins TRBV19 and TRBJ1-5, with 7 positions matching TRBD1. Germline trimming cut 7 bases from V and 8 bases from J; bases unmatched to any gene: 14. Germline V gives CDR1 LNHDA, CDR2 SQIVND (reference sequence). There are 15 residues in the CDR3. CDR3 in DNA: TGTGCCAGTACCCCGTTCGGACAGGTCATTGAGCCCCAGCATTTT. Amino acid sequence: CASTPFGQVIEPQHF.

This clone has only one observation. The V and J genes are TRBV9 and TRBJ1-1; D is ambiguous. Germline V CDR1 and CDR2: SGDLS, YYNGEE. The CDR3 is made up of 12 amino acids. Trimming stripped 4 bases from V and 7 bases from J, with 11 bases between. In DNA form, the CDR3 reads TGTGCCAGCAGCCCCGGGAGAGATGAAGCTTTCTTT. Amino acids: CASSPGRDEAFF. Variable domain in full (rest from reference TRBV9 and TRBJ1-1): DSGVTQTPKHLITATGQRVTLRCSPRSGDLSVYWYQQSLDQGLQFLIQYYNGEERAKGNILERFSAQQFPDLHSELNLSSLELGDSALYFCASSPGRDEAFFGQGTRLTVV.

This chain joins TRBV10-3 and TRBJ1-4; weak D call: TRBD1 (5 bases). Germline CDR1 reads ENHRY; CDR2 reads SYGVKD. Trimming removed 4 bases at V and 8 bases at J, with 11 bases between. The CDR3 loop spans 13 amino acids. CDR3 region: CAISVKQAEKLFF. DNA for the CDR3: TGTGCCATCAGTGTTAAACAGGCAGAAAAACTGTTTTTT.

This clone was observed a handful of times. V gene TRBV24-1 combines with J gene TRBJ1-2; tentative D call: TRBD1 (6 bases). The CDR3 extends over 13 amino acids. V was cut by 5 bases and J by 9 bases, with 15 bases left in between. The V gene's germline CDR1 is KGHDR and CDR2 SFDVKD. CDR3 region: CATSGSKGDRYTF. In DNA form, the CDR3 reads TGTGCCACCAGTGGCTCGAAGGGGGACCGCTACACCTTC.

The chain links TRBV19 to TRBJ1-2; no reliable D call. The CDR3 spans 12 residues. The V and J ends lost 4 bases and 4 bases respectively, with 7 bases between them. Germline CDR1 reads LNHDA; CDR2 reads SQIVND (reference sequence). DNA for the CDR3: TGTGCCAGTAGTAGTTCCCTCTATGGCTACACCTTC. It specifies CASSSSLYGYTF.

J is TRBJ2-5 and V is TRBV11-3; the match to TRBD1 covers 10 bases. J gave up 5 bases and V 5 bases, and 11 bases lay outside the gene matches. Germline values: CDR1 SGHNT, CDR2 YENEEA. The CDR3 has 16 amino acids. The CDR3 DNA follows: TGTGCCAGCAGCCCAGGGGACAGGGGAGAAGGGGAGACCCAGTACTTC. This sequence encodes CASSPGDRGEGETQYF.

CDR3 loop: CASSLGSPEQFF. The CDR3 DNA is TGTGCCAGCAGCTTAGGTAGTCCTGAGCAGTTCTTC. This chain joins TRBV7-6 and TRBJ2-1, with D unresolved. Trimming removed 1 base from V and 9 bases from J, with 7 bases in between. Per germline, CDR1 SGHVS and CDR2 FNYEAQ. This CDR3 is 12 amino acids long.

The CDR3 reads CASSSTWQGRYGYTF. CDR3 bases: TGTGCCAGTAGTTCCACTTGGCAGGGGCGCTATGGCTACACCTTC. This chain connects TRBV19 to TRBJ1-2; D is possibly TRBD1 (6 bases). The CDR3 is 15 amino acids. Germline CDR1 LNHDA, CDR2 SQIVND (reference sequence). V was pared by 5 bases and J by 4 bases, with 17 bases between.

The chain links TRBV11-3 to TRBJ2-1; 8 positions agree with TRBD1. V lost 1 base, J lost 3 bases, and 5 bases stayed unmatched. The length of the CDR3 is 16 residues. Germline V gene data show CDR1 as SGHNT and CDR2 as YENEEA. CDR3 DNA sequence: TGTGCCAGCAGCTTAGTCCCGACAGGGGACTACAATGAGCAGTTCTTC. Translated, it gives CASSLVPTGDYNEQFF.

J is TRBJ2-7 and V is TRBV18, with 9 bases matching TRBD1. The CDR3 length is 15 residues. V lost 5 bases, J lost 2 bases, and 7 bases stayed unmatched. CDR1 and CDR2 (germline): KGHSH, LQKENI. The CDR3 nucleotides are TGTGCCAGCTCAACCGGGACAGGGACCCCCTACGAGCAGTACTTC. This encodes CASSTGTGTPYEQYF.

The chain employs TRBV12-3 or TRBV12-4 and TRBJ2-7, with D maybe TRBD2 (5 bases). The ends were cut back, 5 bases at V and 3 bases at J, with 11 bases in the middle. The CDR3 is 13 residues long. The CDR3 coding sequence is TGTGCCAGCAGTCCGGGGTATAACTACGAGCAGTACTTC. It yields the protein CASSPGYNYEQYF.

The chain's CDR3 is CASSPRSSDNYGYTF. The CDR3 DNA reads TGTGCCAGCAGCCCTAGGAGCAGCGATAACTATGGCTACACCTTC. The chain carries TRBV7-9 and TRBJ1-2; D remains ambiguous. The CDR3 has 15 amino acids. Germline V CDR1 and CDR2: SEHNR, FQNEAQ (reference sequence). Trimming removed 5 bases from V and 1 base from J, with 14 bases in between.

The rearrangement uses TRBV24-1 and TRBJ1-1; weak D call: TRBD1 (6 bases). Germline V lookup: CDR1 KGHDR, CDR2 SFDVKD. Trimming took off 9 bases at V and 2 bases at J, with 12 bases between the two ends. CDR3 length: 13 amino acids. In nucleotides, the CDR3 is TGTGCCACCCAACAGGGTTACAACACTGAAGCTTTCTTT. This codes for CATQQGYNTEAFF.

CDR3 protein: CATSDSRVSYGYTF. In nucleotides, the CDR3 is TGTGCCACCAGTGATTCCAGGGTGAGCTATGGCTACACCTTC. The V call is TRBV24-1, the J call TRBJ1-2; tentative D call: TRBD1 (5 bases). The CDR3 runs to 14 residues. Trimming pared 2 bases from V and 4 bases from J, leaving 10 bases between. CDR1 and CDR2 (germline): KGHDR, SFDVKD.